The 13 T cell receptor beta chains below come from one sample, sequenced in a study of cytomegalovirus exposure and HLA in healthy donors. Primers for the PCR totalled 60 Vbeta and 13 Jbeta. Method: immunoSEQ multiplex PCR; TCRdb's copy keeps in-frame clones and lacks some. The repertoire holds 150,000 to 200,000 clones, with over 75% as singletons. The sequenced material came from PBMCs. The source of these receptors is a man aged 50-60 years in good health and CMV-seropositive.

This chain joins TRBV30 and TRBJ2-7; 9 bases match TRBD2. The trim removed 2 bases at V and 2 bases at J, leaving 4 bases unmatched. The germline CDR1 and CDR2 sequences are GTSNPN and SVGIG (reference sequence). The CDR3 has 14 amino acids. CDR3 region: CAWSLSGGPYEQYF. The CDR3 nucleotides are TGTGCCTGGAGTCTTAGCGGGGGTCCCTACGAGCAGTACTTC.

This sequence joins TRBV7-6 and TRBJ2-6; D is perhaps TRBD2 (5 bases). The CDR3 consists of 16 residues. From germline, CDR1 is SGHVS and CDR2 FNYEAQ. V lost 1 base and J 0 bases, leaving 7 bases between the germline ends. CDR3 sequence reads: CASSLEGGSGANVLTF. In DNA form, the CDR3 reads TGTGCCAGCAGCTTAGAAGGAGGCTCTGGGGCCAACGTCCTGACTTTC.

This chain links TRBV4-2 with TRBJ2-1, with 13 positions matching TRBD2. Per germline, CDR1 LGHNA and CDR2 YNFKEQ. The CDR3 consists of 15 residues. V shed 4 bases and J 12 bases; nucleotides not matched to a gene: 9. The DNA for the CDR3 is TGTGCCAGCAGCCTTAGCGGGACTAGCGGGATCAGGCAGTTCTTC. Protein product: CASSLSGTSGIRQFF.

The chain is built from TRBV7-2 and TRBJ2-7; 10 bases are shared with TRBD1. Per the germline V gene, CDR1 is SGHTA and CDR2 is FQGNSA. This CDR3 has 15 amino acids. J gave up 3 bases and V 5 bases, and 7 bases lay outside the gene matches. The CDR3 DNA reads TGTGCCAGCAGCCTGGGACAGGGGACGGGCTACGAGCAGTACTTC. Encoded protein: CASSLGQGTGYEQYF.

The V and J genes are TRBV25-1 and TRBJ2-5; 12 nucleotides agree with TRBD2. The junction had 2 bases not matched to a gene; V was cut back by 3 bases and J by 3 bases. Germline loops: CDR1 MGHDK, CDR2 SYGVNS. The CDR3 covers 15 residues. As DNA, the CDR3 is TGTGCCAGCAGTGAGAGACTAGCGGGAGAAGAGACCCAGTACTTC. Translating gives CASSERLAGEETQYF.

This clone was observed a few times. The J gene is TRBJ1-6, the V gene TRBV7-3; D may be TRBD1 (5 bases). CDR3 length equals 18 residues. The germline CDR1 and CDR2 sequences are SGHTA and FQGTGA. The V and J ends lost 4 bases and 7 bases respectively, with 23 bases between them. CDR3 bases: TGTGCCAGCAGCTACTTACCTGTCGGACGGGGGGAAAATTCACCCCTCCACTTT. It translates to CASSYLPVGRGENSPLHF.

The chain uses TRBV30 and TRBJ1-4; TRBD1 is a possible D gene (5 bases). Deletions cut 2 bases from V and 3 bases from J, with 16 bases between. Germline values: CDR1 GTSNPN, CDR2 SVGIG (reference sequence). This CDR3 spans 16 amino acids. DNA of the CDR3: TGTGCCTGGAGTTGGGACTCGGGAGGGCCTAATGAAAAACTGTTTTTT. This sequence encodes CAWSWDSGGPNEKLFF.

The V gene is TRBV5-1, the J gene TRBJ2-1, with D unclear. The CDR3 runs to 12 residues. Deletions cut 2 bases from V and 5 bases from J, with 5 bases between. The germline V gene encodes CDR1 SGHRS and CDR2 YFSETQ. CDR3 protein: CASSFLNNEQFF. In DNA form, the CDR3 reads TGCGCCAGCAGCTTCCTAAACAATGAGCAGTTCTTC.

V gene TRBV9 combines with J gene TRBJ1-1; the D gene is possibly TRBD1 (5 bases). This CDR3 region has 13 residues. Trimming removed 0 bases at V and 3 bases at J, with 6 bases between. From germline, CDR1 is SGDLS and CDR2 YYNGEE. The chain's CDR3 is CASSVEGYTEAFF. The CDR3 DNA reads as TGTGCCAGCAGCGTAGAGGGGTACACTGAAGCTTTCTTT.

The chain is built from TRBV6-5 and TRBJ1-2; a weak D match, TRBD1 (5 bases). V dropped 2 bases and J dropped 6 bases, with 13 bases sitting between them. This CDR3 spans 14 amino acids. CDR1 and CDR2 (germline): MNHEY, SVGAGI. In DNA form, the CDR3 reads TGTGCCAGCAGTTACCAGCCAGGGAGGGATGGCTACACCTTC. Its translation is CASSYQPGRDGYTF.

The chain joins TRBV28 to TRBJ2-1; a weak D match, TRBD2 (5 bases). Germline CDR1 is MDHEN and CDR2 is SYDVKM. V was cut by 8 bases and J by 9 bases, with 17 bases left in between. The CDR3 is 13 residues long. For the CDR3, the DNA is TGTGCCAGCGGGCTCCCGGCCGGAGGTGAGCAGTTCTTC. Its protein product is CASGLPAGGEQFF.

The rearrangement links TRBV19 to TRBJ1-5; D gene unclear. V lost 9 bases and J 0 bases, leaving 12 bases between the germline ends. The CDR3 is 14 residues long. Germline V gives CDR1 LNHDA, CDR2 SQIVND (reference sequence). CDR3: CASEPFYSNQPQHF. The CDR3 nucleotides are TGTGCCAGCGAACCCTTCTATAGCAATCAGCCCCAGCATTTT.

The DNA of the CDR3 is TGTGCCAGCTCCTCGGACACTTTCAATCAGCCCCAGCATTTT. Translation gives CASSSDTFNQPQHF. The J gene is TRBJ1-5, the V gene TRBV2; a weak D match, TRBD1 (5 bases). Trimming cost V 8 bases and J 3 bases, with 14 bases left between them. CDR1 SNHLY and CDR2 FYNNEI come from the germline V gene. This CDR3 region has 14 residues.